This TCR beta chain was profiled in a study of beta chain features in type 1 diabetes. The trim removed 6 bases at V and 6 bases at J, leaving 11 bases unmatched. The CDR3 extends over 15 amino acids. Germline CDR1 and CDR2: SGHTA and FQGTGA. It was one heparinised blood draw, averaging roughly 120 mL, that each donor gave. The whole isolated RNA underwent reverse transcription, so sequencing captured expressed TCRB transcripts. Here immunoSEQ multiplex PCR was the method, and the copy in TCRdb shows in-frame clones only, minus some. Of around 350,000 clones in the sample, over 9.5% were seen once. The table lists this clone with a few counts.

The receptor's source is a man aged 18-30 years in good health. The chain couples TRBV7-3 to TRBJ2-3, with 8 bases lining up with TRBD2. The sequenced sample consisted of naive CD4+ T cells from blood. CDR3 in amino acids: CASSSGGRPWDTQYF. Written as DNA, the CDR3 is TGTGCCAGCAGTTCGGGGGGGCGCCCGTGGGATACGCAGTATTTT.